This T cell receptor beta chain was captured in a study of T cells after yellow fever vaccination. Study-level information: Researchers used SMART-Seq v4 Ultra Low Input to prepare fractions that had low cell numbers.

There are a few counts of this clonotype. The antigen is not known. Study findings and constraints: Boosting was followed by the reappearance of most primary-vaccination clones (less than 98% CD4, 85% to 90% CD8). Contaminating bulk clonotypes could be abundant in FACS-sorted repertoires.

Per the germline V gene, CDR1 is SEHNR and CDR2 is FQNEAQ (reference sequence). The CDR3 sequence is 15 residues long. V was clipped by 5 bases and J by 7 bases; unmatched bases: 8. It was through 5'RACE template switching that TCR cDNA was made, with a universal primer site and UMIs added. TCRdb recomputed calls from the 5' RACE reads with MiXCR, one row per CDR3 protein. The sample holds under 200,000 distinct CDR3 sequences, approximately 11% seen once. The source was CD8+ T cells sorted from PBMCs, collected 15 days after the yellow fever booster vaccination. The receptor was isolated from a man in his late teens or twenties who received the YFV17D yellow fever vaccine. This chain joins TRBV7-9 and TRBJ2-1, with 10 nucleotides matching TRBD2. The CDR3 protein is CASSPRGAGGNEQFF. In DNA form, the CDR3 reads TGTGCCAGCAGCCCCCGGGGAGCGGGGGGGAATGAGCAGTTCTTC.